The present TCR beta chain was sequenced within a study of tissue T cells after allogeneic stem cell transplantation. Study-wide results and limits: Tissue-detected TCR repertoire was only partly captured by blood and spleen T cells. Which tissue TCRs were alloreactive or antigen-specific was not determined. Some clones might be persisting host cells.

A word on this clone: The antigen remains unidentified. Mouse gene names and germline throughout.

Produced via immunoSEQ multiplex PCR; TCRdb's table is partial and in-frame only. The sample yields 48,000 or so clones, about 73% seen once. Sample: sorted cells pooled from one or two spleens. The sequence came from a pool of C57BL/6 mice in good health.

The covered CDR3 bases are TGTGCCAGCAGACAGGGCCAAAACACCTTGTAC. It specifies CASRQGQNTLY. The whole CDR3 protein reads CASRQGQNTLYF. The chain recombines TRBV26 with TRBJ2-4; possibly TRBD1 for D (6 bases). Read coverage stops 1 residue before the CDR3 terminus; the germline J gene supplies the remainder. The CDR3 sequence is 12 residues long. The germline V gene has CDR1 KGHPV and CDR2 FQNQEV (reference sequence). With 6 bases removed from V and 3 bases from J, the gap between germline ends came to 7 bases. Variable domain in full (rest from reference TRBV26 and TRBJ2-4): NSKVIQTPRYLVKGQGQKAKMRCIPEKGHPVVFWYQQNKNNEFKFLINFQNQEVLQQIDMTEKRFSAECPSNSPCSLEIQSSEAGDSALYLCASRQGQNTLYFGAGTRLSVL.